The present TCR beta chain was sequenced within a study of CD8+CD57+ T cells in acquired aplastic anemia. Turning to the study itself: Mean yield of DNA from sorted CD4+ and CD8+ cells was roughly 3.2 ug. Healthy donors had, on average, around 9.9 million reads for their CD4+ cells. Study outcomes and limitations: Patients and controls had in common 25 to 35 CD8+ CDR3 sequences. The study found no significant CD8+ Simpson's diversity difference between patients and controls.

About this clonotype: Its matching antigen is unknown.

Genomic DNA, serving as template, underwent TCR beta VDJ and CDR3 profiling. TCRdb called the reads again in MiXCR, with one record for every CDR3 protein. The table has around 170,000 distinct CDR3 sequences, under 75% seen once; the top ten hold over 40%. The clonotype was recovered from a human donor in good health. Sequencing used sorted CD4+, CD8+, or CD8+CD57+ T cells (not recorded which) from PBMCs.

CDR3 amino acids: CASRKQAAYEQYF. The CDR3 DNA reads as TGTGCCAGCAGAAAACAGGCTGCCTACGAGCAGTACTTC. V and J are TRBV12-3 or TRBV12-4 and TRBJ2-7; D is perhaps TRBD1 (5 bases). Trimming stripped 6 bases from V and 2 bases from J, with 11 bases between. CDR3 length equals 13 residues.